This passage covers 12 T cell receptor beta chains from one sample sequenced in a study of T-cell memory formation after mild COVID-19 (TCRdb year 2021). Library creation used 5' RACE. The instrument was an Illumina NovaSeq 6000. Starting from the raw public reads, TCRdb applied fastp trimming at Q25, assembled clones with MiXCR and retained in-frame beta chains. Entries that share a CDR3 protein sequence are merged under the most common genes and DNA. The sample table holds about 140,000 distinct CDR3 sequences, of which approximately 15% were seen once. The top ten constitute less than 15% of the sample. The sample comprised PBMCs or a T cell subset sorted from them (not recorded which). The receptors shown here come from an adult woman who had mild COVID-19 (a few samples of this study predate the infection). The sample titles of this study are shuffled in the database, so cell type and time point are left out; the donor was told from shared clones.

This clonotype was detected only a few times. The chain recombines TRBV23-1 with TRBJ2-3; D remains ambiguous. TRBV23-1 is an open reading frame, and its role is uncertain. V gave up 0 bases and J gave up 4 bases, with 8 bases separating them. This CDR3 is 14 amino acids long. CDR3 in amino acids: CASSQSWTPDTQYF. CDR3 nucleotide sequence: TGCGCCAGCAGTCAATCCTGGACCCCAGATACGCAGTATTTT.

Many counts were recorded for this clonotype. The chain links TRBV7-9 to TRBJ2-7; D is perhaps TRBD2 (5 bases). The CDR3 is made up of 15 amino acids. Germline-derived CDR1 and CDR2 are SEHNR and FQNEAQ (reference sequence). V lost 6 bases, J lost 6 bases, and 21 bases lay in between. Here the CDR3 reads CASSSDRGQVAEQYF. For the CDR3, the DNA is TGTGCCAGCAGTTCGGACCGGGGTCAGGTGGCCGAGCAGTACTTC.

Only a few counts were recorded for this clonotype. The chain recombines TRBV29-1 with TRBJ2-1, with unresolved D. V lost 2 bases to trimming and J lost 5 bases, with 7 bases between them. The CDR3 runs 12 residues. Germline CDR1 SQVTM, CDR2 ANQGSEA. Written as DNA, the CDR3 is TGCAGCGTTGAATTCAGCAACAATGAGCAGTTCTTC. Amino acid sequence: CSVEFSNNEQFF.

This clonotype was counted many times. The chain has TRBV4-3 and TRBJ2-3, with a weak D call TRBD2 (5 bases). The CDR3 has 17 amino acids. Germline lookup yields CDR1 LGHNA and CDR2 YSLEER. Trimming left V 3 bases short and J 0 bases short, with 16 bases between. The CDR3: CASSQARGRASTDTQYF. DNA for the CDR3: TGCGCCAGCAGCCAGGCGCGAGGGCGGGCTAGCACAGATACGCAGTATTTT.

The gene calls are TRBV9 and TRBJ2-1, with unresolved D. V gave up 0 bases and J gave up 0 bases, with 10 bases separating them. Germline V lookup: CDR1 SGDLS, CDR2 YYNGEE. The CDR3 runs 16 residues. As DNA, the CDR3 is TGTGCCAGCAGCGTAGACAGTTTCGACTCCTACAATGAGCAGTTCTTC. Translation: CASSVDSFDSYNEQFF. The whole variable domain, remainder taken from reference TRBV9 and TRBJ2-1, is DSGVTQTPKHLITATGQRVTLRCSPRSGDLSVYWYQQSLDQGLQFLIQYYNGEERAKGNILERFSAQQFPDLHSELNLSSLELGDSALYFCASSVDSFDSYNEQFFGPGTRLTVL.

This chain connects TRBV9 to TRBJ2-3, with D possibly matching TRBD2 (6 bases). This CDR3 comprises 16 residues. V was cut by 4 bases and J by 2 bases, with 17 bases left in between. CDR1 is SGDLS and CDR2 is YYNGEE in the germline V gene. DNA for the CDR3: TGTGCCAGCAGCCCAAGGAGGGGAGGACCCACAGATACGCAGTATTTT. Its protein product is CASSPRRGGPTDTQYF.

At least ten counts were recorded for this clonotype. The chain joins TRBV12-3 or TRBV12-4 to TRBJ2-3, with 7 bases lining up with TRBD1. The CDR3 length is 18 residues. Trimming took 5 bases from V and 1 from J; bases not matched to a gene: 15. The CDR3 protein is CASSLTRGYRGGTDTQYF. The CDR3 DNA reads TGTGCCAGCAGTCTTACGCGCGGCTACAGGGGAGGCACAGATACGCAGTATTTT.

This clonotype was counted a few times. This rearrangement joins TRBV19 to TRBJ2-4; possibly TRBD1 for D (5 bases). The CDR3 loop spans 15 amino acids. Germline V gene sequence: CDR1 LNHDA, CDR2 SQIVND (reference sequence). V lost 3 bases to trimming and J lost 2 bases, with 11 bases between them. The CDR3 reads CASSIATVTKNIQYF. The DNA for the CDR3 is TGTGCCAGTAGTATCGCGACAGTAACCAAAAACATTCAGTACTTC.

This chain uses TRBV2 with TRBJ2-5, with 7 bases lining up with TRBD2. V gave up 3 bases and J gave up 5 bases; unmatched junction bases: 9. This CDR3 is 15 amino acids long. The germline CDR1 and CDR2 sequences are SNHLY and FYNNEI. The DNA of the CDR3 is TGTGCCAGCAGTGACCGGGCGGGGAGGGGTGAGACCCAGTACTTC. Translated, it gives CASSDRAGRGETQYF.

This clonotype has only a few counts. The chain has TRBV25-1 and TRBJ2-3; no definite D call. Germline loops: CDR1 MGHDK, CDR2 SYGVNS. Trimming removed 6 bases from V and 6 bases from J, with 16 bases in between. The CDR3 is 14 residues long. The CDR3 here is CASRPTLFSDTQYF. In DNA form, the CDR3 reads TGTGCCAGCAGACCAACACTTTTTTCTGATACGCAGTATTTT.

The chain joins TRBV6-2 or TRBV6-3 to TRBJ1-1; D is unresolved. Germline loops: CDR1 MNHEY, CDR2 SVGEGT. Deletions cut 0 bases from V and 6 bases from J, with 23 bases between. The CDR3 has 18 residues. DNA of the CDR3: TGTGCCAGCAGTTACTCCTTTTCTGCCGAGGGAGACCTCCCTGAAGCTTTCTTT. This codes for CASSYSFSAEGDLPEAFF.

This clonotype has a handful of counts. The chain carries TRBV7-6 and TRBJ2-1, with D hard to call. Trimming left V 5 bases short and J 0 bases short, with 11 bases between. CDR1 and CDR2 from the germline V gene are SGHVS and FNYEAQ. The CDR3 runs 15 residues. The chain's CDR3 is CASSVSWSSYNEQFF. In DNA, the CDR3 is TGTGCCAGCAGCGTAAGCTGGAGCTCCTACAATGAGCAGTTCTTC.